Included here is one T cell receptor (beta chain) sequence, with context. The sample is drawn from a study of T cell responses to AZD1222 COVID-19 vaccine. This table comes from immunoSEQ multiplex PCR, and its TCRdb copy is limited to in-frame clones, with some not included. The sample holds roughly 100,000 clones, around 86% seen once. The CDR3 consists of 15 residues. V gave up 0 bases and J gave up 6 bases, with 11 bases separating them. Germline V gene lookup returns CDR1 LGHNA and CDR2 YSLEER. This specimen consisted of peripheral blood, obtained on day 0 of AZD1222 vaccination. This sequence originates from an adult in good health. The J gene is TRBJ2-2, the V gene TRBV4-3; D is uncertain. The CDR3, as DNA: TGCGCCAGCAGCCAAGATGGAGTCGGATCCGGGGAGCTGTTTTTT. Translation gives CASSQDGVGSGELFF.